These 26 T cell receptor beta chains were all obtained from the same sample, sequenced in a study of regulatory T cells in long-lasting Graves disease. Noted time point: newly diagnosed GD, antithyroid drugs for less than 3 months. Preparation of the TCR library used RNA extracted from PBMCs. Building the TCR beta libraries relied on iRepertoire HTBI primers, and CDR3 regions underwent Arm-PCR. From the multiplex PCR reads, TCRdb called clonotypes with MiXCR, one entry per CDR3 protein. This sample has more than 300,000 distinct CDR3 sequences, with around 15% found just once. This same sample was also part of a study on T cells in Graves' hyperthyroidism and ophthalmopathy.

This specimen consisted of peripheral blood mononuclear cells (PBMCs), obtained at new diagnosis, from a patient treated with antithyroid drugs. The receptor set was obtained from a woman younger than 30 with Graves disease.

The V gene is TRBV20-1, the J gene TRBJ2-1, with 10 nucleotides matching TRBD2. The germline gives CDR1 DFQATT, CDR2 SNEGSKA (reference sequence). The CDR3 has 14 amino acids. V shed 6 bases and J 6 bases; nucleotides not matched to a gene: 8. Here the CDR3 DNA reads TGCAGTGCGACACCCCTAGCGGGAGTCAATGAGCAGTTCTTC. Amino acids: CSATPLAGVNEQFF.

This clonotype was seen many times. The V call is TRBV13, the J call TRBJ1-1, with D maybe TRBD1 (5 bases). Germline assignment: CDR1 PRHDT and CDR2 FYEKMQ (reference sequence). The CDR3 has 15 residues. Trimming pared 1 base from V and 4 bases from J, leaving 13 bases between. CDR3 nucleotide sequence: TGTGCCAGCAGCTTAGCCCTATCCGGGGGCACTGAAGCTTTCTTT. As protein: CASSLALSGGTEAFF.

Points on this clonotype: Given a much more abundant clone one base away, this may be a read error. The chain couples TRBV6-9 to TRBJ2-3, with 11 bases aligning to TRBD2. CDR3 length: 17 amino acids. Germline V gives CDR1 MNHGY, CDR2 SVAAGI. The CDR3 DNA is TGTGCCGGCAGTTACAAGCGGGGACTAGCGGACACAGATACGCAGTATTTT. It encodes CAGSYKRGLADTDTQYF.

This clonotype was seen at least ten times. The chain has TRBV30 and TRBJ2-7; no clear D. The V gene lost 2 bases and the J gene lost 5 bases, with 10 bases spanning the gap. The CDR3 contains 12 residues. Germline V gives CDR1 GTSNPN, CDR2 SVGIG (reference sequence). CDR3 bases: TGTGCCTGGAGTACCTTCGGAAACGAGCAGTACTTC. It specifies CAWSTFGNEQYF. Full variable domain (missing parts from reference TRBV30 and TRBJ2-7): SQTIHQWPATLVQPVGSPLSLECTVEGTSNPNLYWYRQAAGRGLQLLFYSVGIGQISSEVPQNLSASRPQDRQFILSSKKLLLSDSGFYLCAWSTFGNEQYFGPGTRLTVT.

This clonotype was counted ten times or more. The gene calls are TRBV6-1 and TRBJ2-7; a weak D match, TRBD1 (6 bases). Germline CDR1 reads MNHNS; CDR2 reads SASEGT. This CDR3 contains 13 residues. V was trimmed by 6 bases and J by 2 bases, leaving 11 bases between them. This CDR3 is CASRDSGTYEQYF. The DNA of the CDR3 is TGTGCCAGCAGGGACAGCGGCACCTACGAGCAGTACTTC.

This clonotype was counted ten times or more. The V gene is TRBV12-3 or TRBV12-4, the J gene TRBJ2-7, with D possibly matching TRBD1 (5 bases). The V gene lost 0 bases and the J gene lost 5 bases, with 11 bases spanning the gap. The CDR3 covers 14 residues. CDR3 bases: TGTGCCAGCAGTTTAGCGCAGGGAATCCACGAGCAGTACTTC. This encodes CASSLAQGIHEQYF.

Comments on this clonotype: One base separates it from a far larger clone, so it is likely a read error. The V call is TRBV16, the J call TRBJ2-3; no clear D gene. The last part of the DNA fits TRBJ1-1 better; the J call may be wrong. The germline CDR1 and CDR2 sequences are KGHSY and FQNENV. The CDR3 length is 17 residues. CDR3 region: CASGPPLNLGWHTEAFF. The CDR3 DNA sequence: TGTGCCAGCGGCCCCCCACTGAATTTGGGTTGGCACACTGAAGCTTTCTTT.

This clonotype came up many times. The chain carries TRBV6-1 and TRBJ2-5, with D maybe TRBD1 (5 bases). The CDR3 runs 15 residues. The germline CDR1 and CDR2 sequences are MNHNS and SASEGT. Between the trimmed V and J ends, which lost 4 bases and 1 base, there was a span of 13 bases. CDR3 nucleotides: TGTGCCAGCAGTGCCACCCGGACAATCCAAGAGACCCAGTACTTC. Its protein product is CASSATRTIQETQYF.

Details on this clonotype: A clone one base away is much larger, so this may be a read error. For the CDR3, the DNA is TGTGCCAGCAGTTTACAGGGGTGGCGGGGCTACAATGAGCAGTACTTC. Translating it yields CASSLQGWRGYNEQYF. The chain links TRBV28 to TRBJ2-7; tentatively, D is TRBD1 or TRBD2 (6 bases each). The CDR3 spans 16 residues. CDR1 is MDHEN and CDR2 is SYDVKM in the germline V gene. The V end was cut by 2 bases, the J end by 7 bases, with 21 bases between.

The table lists this clonotype with many counts. J is TRBJ2-7 and V is TRBV29-1; maybe TRBD2 (6 bases). The germline V gene encodes CDR1 SQVTM and CDR2 ANQGSEA. V dropped 4 bases and J dropped 2 bases, with 6 bases sitting between them. The CDR3 totals 11 residues. The CDR3: CSVGGAYEQYF. The CDR3 DNA follows: TGCAGCGTTGGCGGGGCCTACGAGCAGTACTTC.

The table lists this clonotype with many counts. The V gene is TRBV2, the J gene TRBJ1-1; tentative D call: TRBD1 (5 bases). From germline, CDR1 is SNHLY and CDR2 FYNNEI. V lost 4 bases and J lost 1, with 13 bases in between. This CDR3 contains 15 residues. This CDR3 is CASSVGQGGNTEAFF. DNA for the CDR3: TGTGCCAGCAGTGTTGGGCAGGGCGGGAACACTGAAGCTTTCTTT.

In this sample, this clonotype turned up many times. This sequence joins TRBV20-1 and TRBJ2-7; D not resolved. The CDR3 is 12 amino acids. V was shortened by 0 bases and J by 12 bases, with 15 bases between the two germline ends. Germline assignment: CDR1 DFQATT and CDR2 SNEGSKA (reference sequence). The CDR3 sequence is CSARDPGDLRYF. In DNA form, the CDR3 reads TGCAGTGCTAGAGACCCAGGAGACCTCAGGTACTTC.

This clonotype occurred many times. The rearrangement links TRBV24-1 to TRBJ1-2; 9 nucleotides agree with TRBD1. Per the germline V gene, CDR1 is KGHDR and CDR2 is SFDVKD. The CDR3 has 14 amino acids. V shed 6 bases and J 3 bases; nucleotides not matched to a gene: 4. The DNA of the CDR3 is TGTGCCACCAGTAACACAGGGGGCGACTATGGCTACACCTTC. It is translated as CATSNTGGDYGYTF.

In nucleotides, the CDR3 is TGTGCCAGCAGCCGTATCCCCTACAATGAGCAGTTCTTC. Protein product: CASSRIPYNEQFF. The chain couples TRBV6-1 to TRBJ2-1; D is unresolved. V was pared by 6 bases and J by 2 bases, with 8 bases between. Germline V CDR1 and CDR2: MNHNS, SASEGT. The CDR3 runs 13 residues.

The chain has TRBV12-3 or TRBV12-4 and TRBJ2-3, with a possible D match to TRBD1 (9 bases). Matching the DNA end better, TRBJ2-7 makes the J call doubtful. The CDR3 runs 20 residues. CDR3 nucleotides: TGTGCCAGCAGTTTCGGAGCGGGAGTCCCCGGGACAGGGAATACCTACGAGCAGTACTTC. It is translated as CASSFGAGVPGTGNTYEQYF.

This clonotype was counted only a few times. The chain combines TRBV7-3 with TRBJ2-1; 11 bases line up with TRBD2. Germline-derived CDR1 and CDR2 are SGHTA and FQGTGA. The CDR3 length is 15 residues. V shed 6 bases and J 3 bases; nucleotides not matched to a gene: 4. CDR3 in DNA: TGTGCCAGCAGTCCGACTAGCGGGGACTACAATGAGCAGTTCTTC. This encodes CASSPTSGDYNEQFF.

This clonotype occurred a few times. The chain links TRBV20-1 to TRBJ1-2, with D unresolved. With 6 bases removed from V and 2 bases from J, the gap between germline ends came to 16 bases. Germline V gene sequence: CDR1 DFQATT, CDR2 SNEGSKA (reference sequence). This CDR3 region has 14 residues. In nucleotides, the CDR3 is TGCAGTGCCACCAGACCCCCTGGGAACTATGGCTACACCTTC. It specifies CSATRPPGNYGYTF.

This clonotype was seen ten or more times. The V and J genes are TRBV7-8 and TRBJ2-3, with 11 bases that match TRBD2. V shed 3 bases, J shed 4 bases, and the junction held 6 bases outside the gene matches. There are 16 residues in the CDR3. Germline values: CDR1 SGHVS, CDR2 FQNEAQ. For the CDR3, the DNA is TGTGCCAGCAGCTTTCGACTAGCGGGACGGTCAGATACGCAGTATTTT. Translating it yields CASSFRLAGRSDTQYF.

This clonotype was recorded many times. The rearrangement joins TRBV20-1 to TRBJ2-3; the D is unclear. Germline V gives CDR1 DFQATT, CDR2 SNEGSKA (reference sequence). Deletions cut 6 bases from V and 2 bases from J, with 18 bases between. The CDR3 runs 15 residues. The DNA of the CDR3 is TGCAGTGCCCCTGAGGTCAGAAGGAACACAGATACGCAGTATTTT. Translated: CSAPEVRRNTDTQYF.

This clonotype was detected many times. J is TRBJ1-1 and V is TRBV27; D may be TRBD1 (6 bases). The CDR3 spans 14 residues. V was clipped by 3 bases and J by 1 base, with 9 bases between them. The germline V gene encodes CDR1 MNHEY and CDR2 SMNVEV (reference sequence). CDR3 amino acids: CASSLVGGNTEAFF. The DNA of the CDR3 is TGTGCCAGCAGTTTGGTAGGGGGGAACACTGAAGCTTTCTTT.

About this clonotype itself: A read error is the likely source, as a far larger clone sits one nucleotide away. V is TRBV11-2 and J is TRBJ1-1; D ambiguous. Germline CDR1 and CDR2: SGHAT and FQNNGV. CDR3 length: 13 amino acids. V lost 11 bases, J lost 4 bases, and 17 bases lay in between. CDR3 protein: CAWSVSERTEAFF. The CDR3 nucleotides are TGTGCCTGGAGTGTTTCAGAACGCACTGAAGCTTTCTTT.

The genes are TRBV5-1 and TRBJ1-6, with D uncertain. Trimming removed 0 bases from V and 7 bases from J, with 5 bases in between. Germline CDR1 reads SGHRS; CDR2 reads YFSETQ. This CDR3 comprises 13 residues. For the CDR3, the DNA is TGCGCCAGCAGCTTGGCGACAAATTCACCCCTCCACTTT. Its protein product is CASSLATNSPLHF.

Ten or more counts support this clonotype. V and J are TRBV12-3 or TRBV12-4 and TRBJ2-5, with TRBD2 matching over 11 bases. This CDR3 contains 13 residues. Germline trimming cut 5 bases from V and 4 bases from J; bases unmatched to any gene: 0. The CDR3 DNA reads as TGTGCCAGCAGTGGACTAGCGGGAGAGACCCAGTACTTC. Translation gives CASSGLAGETQYF.

This clonotype was counted many times. The chain links TRBV11-3 to TRBJ2-1; D may be TRBD1 or TRBD2 (5 bases each). Germline CDR1 SGHNT, CDR2 YENEEA. The V and J ends lost 1 base and 6 bases respectively, with 16 bases between them. This CDR3 contains 16 residues. CDR3 region: CASSLAPGTAVNEQFF. Written as DNA, the CDR3 is TGTGCCAGCAGCTTAGCCCCCGGGACGGCCGTCAATGAGCAGTTCTTC.

This clonotype was seen just once. The chain combines TRBV28 with TRBJ1-6, with no clear D. This CDR3 has 14 residues. Trimming shortened V by 3 bases and J by 4 bases, and 7 bases separated the two germline ends. The germline V gene has CDR1 MDHEN and CDR2 SYDVKM. CDR3 in amino acids: CASSFENYNSPLHF. The CDR3 DNA is TGTGCCAGCAGTTTCGAGAATTATAATTCACCCCTCCACTTT.

The chain couples TRBV7-6 to TRBJ1-2; no clear D gene. The CDR3 is 15 residues long. Per the germline V gene, CDR1 is SGHVS and CDR2 is FNYEAQ. V dropped 5 bases and J dropped 0 bases, with 13 bases sitting between them. The CDR3 nucleotides are TGTGCCAGCAGCCCGTCCTCGGCAGCTAACTATGGCTACACCTTC. Its translation is CASSPSSAANYGYTF.